This entry lists 3 T cell receptor beta chains sequenced from one sample in a study of shared clonotypes between healthy human individuals. Terminally differentiated effector memory CD45RA+ cells were left out of the naive CD8 fraction, which was CD45RO-negative and positively selected for CCR7. Profiled with immunoSEQ multiplex PCR; TCRdb holds only in-frame clones, not every one. Of around 1,900,000 clones listed, approximately 92% are singletons. The sequenced material came from naive CD8+ T cells from PBMCs. The origin of the receptors is a man between 18 and 35 years old in good health. Some clones in this sample may be carry-over from other donors' samples.

This clone was counted a single time. The chain couples TRBV6-1 to TRBJ1-2; possible D gene TRBD1, 5 bases. This CDR3 contains 12 residues. Germline loops: CDR1 MNHNS, CDR2 SASEGT. V lost 3 bases, J lost 7 bases, and 9 bases lay in between. CDR3 sequence reads: CASSEGGIGYTF. The CDR3 bases are TGTGCCAGCAGTGAGGGGGGGATTGGCTACACCTTC.

This chain links TRBV11-2 with TRBJ2-7; D remains ambiguous. This CDR3 is built from 12 residues. Germline assignment: CDR1 SGHAT and CDR2 FQNNGV. Between the trimmed V and J ends, which lost 5 bases and 7 bases, there was a span of 12 bases. CDR3 DNA sequence: TGTGCCAGCAGCCCACGCCCAGGAGAGCAGTACTTC. Its protein is CASSPRPGEQYF.

The chain uses TRBV30 and TRBJ1-2; a weak D match, TRBD1 (5 bases). Germline loops: CDR1 GTSNPN, CDR2 SVGIG (reference sequence). V lost 5 bases and J 4 bases, leaving 14 bases between the germline ends. This CDR3 is built from 13 residues. Here the CDR3 reads CAWGAGTAYGYTF. CDR3 nucleotide sequence: TGTGCCTGGGGCGCCGGGACGGCCTATGGCTACACCTTC.